The 11 T cell receptor beta chains given below trace back to one sample, sequenced in a study of T cells in Graves' hyperthyroidism and ophthalmopathy (dated by TCRdb to about 2019). Library construction relied on multiplex PCR. The sequencer listed for this sample is Illumina HiSeq 2000. The TCR beta CDR3 regions were amplified from the RNA transcripts. A first-round RT-PCR of the TCR CDR3 used the HTBI primer set with the Qiagen OneStep RT-PCR kit. Using fastp at Q25 and MiXCR, TCRdb reprocessed the public reads and kept productive beta chains. Every CDR3 protein is listed once, alongside the most common genes and DNA of its rows. The sample data list over 500,000 distinct CDR3 sequences, and roughly 17% of these were observed just once. The biggest ten clones account for 15% to 20% of the sample. The specimen was blood. The receptors here all came from a woman aged 18 to 35 with Graves' ophthalmopathy.

This clonotype was detected ten times or more. This chain links TRBV3-1 with TRBJ1-1, with D unclear. Per the germline V gene, CDR1 is LGHDT and CDR2 is YNNKEL (reference sequence). The CDR3 spans 15 residues. Trimming cost V 4 bases and J 2 bases, with 14 bases left between them. CDR3: CASSPDSGGNTEAFF. The CDR3 coding sequence is TGTGCCAGCAGCCCAGATAGTGGAGGAAACACTGAAGCTTTCTTT.

With regard to this clonotype: Just one base apart from a much larger clone, this may be a read error. This chain links TRBV27 with TRBJ2-5; either TRBD1 or TRBD2 may fit D (5 bases each). The CDR3 is 13 residues long. Germline CDR1 is MNHEY and CDR2 is SMNVEV (reference sequence). The CDR3: CASKVYGAEAQYF. The CDR3 DNA is TGTGCCAGCAAAGTATACGGGGCAGAGGCCCAGTACTTC.

In this sample, this clonotype turned up a few times. This rearrangement joins TRBV4-1 to TRBJ2-7, with D possibly matching TRBD2 (7 bases). Germline loops: CDR1 MGHRA, CDR2 YSYEKL. Trimming removed 5 bases at V and 4 bases at J, with 21 bases between. The CDR3 is made up of 16 amino acids. The CDR3 spells CASSEVAGVGQYEQYF. The CDR3 DNA is TGCGCCAGCAGCGAGGTGGCGGGAGTGGGACAATACGAGCAGTACTTC.

This clonotype was recorded many times. This chain connects TRBV7-9 to TRBJ2-7; possible D gene TRBD2, 6 bases. V was trimmed by 2 bases and J by 3 bases, leaving 17 bases between them. Germline values: CDR1 SEHNR, CDR2 FQNEAQ (reference sequence). The CDR3 is 16 amino acids. The CDR3 nucleotides read TGTGCCAGCAGCTTAACATATAGGCGGGACGACTACGAGCAGTACTTC. It is translated as CASSLTYRRDDYEQYF.

In this sample, this clonotype turned up many times. This chain connects TRBV30 to TRBJ2-7; 9 bases agree with TRBD2. The V gene's germline CDR1 is GTSNPN and CDR2 SVGIG (reference sequence). J was trimmed by 6 bases and V by 5 bases; bases with no gene match: 2. The CDR3 contains 11 residues. The DNA for the CDR3 is TGTGCCTGGGCAGCGGGGGGCGAGCAGTACTTC. It encodes CAWAAGGEQYF.

There are a few counts of this clonotype. CDR3 DNA: TGTGCCAGCAGCGATCCCGGGACTAGCGGAGATGAGCAGTTCTTC. It specifies CASSDPGTSGDEQFF. The V gene is TRBV9, the J gene TRBJ2-1; TRBD2 matches at 11 bases. The V gene's germline CDR1 is SGDLS and CDR2 YYNGEE. There are 15 residues in the CDR3. The V segment lost 3 bases and the J segment 8 bases; nucleotides outside the gene matches: 7.

This clonotype came up many times. The chain combines TRBV7-3 with TRBJ2-1, with D possibly called TRBD1 or TRBD2 (5 bases each). The germline CDR1 and CDR2 sequences are SGHTA and FQGTGA. This CDR3 is built from 16 residues. V was shortened by 2 bases and J by 5 bases, with 16 bases between the two germline ends. DNA for the CDR3: TGTGCCAGCAGCTTAGATGTGGGGGTCACGCACAATGAGCAGTTCTTC. Protein product: CASSLDVGVTHNEQFF. Complete variable domain (other parts from reference TRBV7-3 and TRBJ2-1): GAGVSQTPSNKVTEKGKYVELRCDPISGHTALYWYRQSLGQGPEFLIYFQGTGAADDSGLPNDRFFAVRPEGSVSTLKIQRTERGDSAVYLCASSLDVGVTHNEQFFGPGTRLTVL.

This clonotype was seen only a few times. J is TRBJ1-4 and V is TRBV5-6, with D unclear. Trimming stripped 1 base from V and 6 bases from J, with 10 bases between. CDR3 length: 14 residues. The germline CDR1 and CDR2 sequences are SGHDT and YYEEEE. The CDR3 is CASSLLGSDEKLFF. In DNA, the CDR3 is TGTGCCAGCAGCTTGCTGGGGTCCGATGAAAAACTGTTTTTT.

The chain carries TRBV4-1 and TRBJ2-3, with TRBD1 identical over 7 bases. Germline V gives CDR1 MGHRA, CDR2 YSYEKL. CDR3 length equals 16 residues. The J segment lost 2 bases and the V segment lost 1 base, leaving 6 bases of the junction unmatched. CDR3 sequence: CASSQGFTGVTDTQYF. The CDR3 nucleotides read TGCGCCAGCAGCCAAGGGTTCACAGGGGTCACAGATACGCAGTATTTT.

This clonotype has a single count. The rearrangement uses TRBV4-1 and TRBJ1-1; D not resolved. CDR1 MGHRA and CDR2 YSYEKL come from the germline V gene. This CDR3 is 14 amino acids long. The V gene lost 0 bases and the J gene lost 10 bases, with 15 bases spanning the gap. The CDR3 sequence is CASSQEGGYSRAFF. CDR3 coding DNA: TGCGCCAGCAGCCAAGAGGGCGGATATTCCCGAGCTTTCTTT.

The gene calls are TRBV7-9 and TRBJ2-2, with 7 positions matching TRBD1. Germline CDR1 SEHNR, CDR2 FQNEAQ (reference sequence). This CDR3 contains 17 residues. J gave up 6 bases and V 2 bases, and 12 bases lay outside the gene matches. The CDR3 nucleotides are TGTGCCAGCAGCTTAAACAGGGGAATGAAAGGTCCCGGGGAGCTGTTTTTT. Protein product: CASSLNRGMKGPGELFF.